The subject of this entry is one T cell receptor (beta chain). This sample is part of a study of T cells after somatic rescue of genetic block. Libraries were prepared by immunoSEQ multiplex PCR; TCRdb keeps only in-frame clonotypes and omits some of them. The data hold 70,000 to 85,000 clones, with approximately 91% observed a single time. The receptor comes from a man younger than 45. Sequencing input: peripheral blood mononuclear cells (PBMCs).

CDR3 region: CASSLERGQGVWQPQHF. The CDR3 DNA follows: TGTGCCAGCAGTTTAGAGCGGGGACAGGGAGTATGGCAGCCCCAGCATTTT. The rearrangement uses TRBV28 and TRBJ1-5, with 9 nucleotides matching TRBD1. J gave up 7 bases and V 2 bases, and 12 bases lay outside the gene matches. The CDR3 extends over 17 amino acids. Germline V gene sequence: CDR1 MDHEN, CDR2 SYDVKM.